This T cell receptor beta chain is from a study of shared clonotypes between healthy human individuals. Sequencing used immunoSEQ multiplex PCR; TCRdb keeps in-frame clones, though not all of them. The sample lists about 2.4 million clones, 93% seen once, with roughly 0.36% in the top ten. Germline assignment: CDR1 MNHEY and CDR2 SMNVEV (reference sequence). Trimming removed 6 bases from V and 8 bases from J; junction bases left unmatched: 9. The CDR3 totals 14 residues. The chain uses TRBV27 and TRBJ1-4; 7 bases align to TRBD1. Material for sequencing was naive CD4+ T cells from PBMCs. As for subset: CD45RA+ positively selected. The sequence came from a man aged 18 to 35 in good health. Some clones in this sample may be carry-over from other donors' samples. CDR3 in amino acids: CASRGTVEGEKLFF. The DNA of the CDR3 is TGTGCCAGCAGGGGGACAGTGGAAGGGGAAAAACTGTTTTTT.